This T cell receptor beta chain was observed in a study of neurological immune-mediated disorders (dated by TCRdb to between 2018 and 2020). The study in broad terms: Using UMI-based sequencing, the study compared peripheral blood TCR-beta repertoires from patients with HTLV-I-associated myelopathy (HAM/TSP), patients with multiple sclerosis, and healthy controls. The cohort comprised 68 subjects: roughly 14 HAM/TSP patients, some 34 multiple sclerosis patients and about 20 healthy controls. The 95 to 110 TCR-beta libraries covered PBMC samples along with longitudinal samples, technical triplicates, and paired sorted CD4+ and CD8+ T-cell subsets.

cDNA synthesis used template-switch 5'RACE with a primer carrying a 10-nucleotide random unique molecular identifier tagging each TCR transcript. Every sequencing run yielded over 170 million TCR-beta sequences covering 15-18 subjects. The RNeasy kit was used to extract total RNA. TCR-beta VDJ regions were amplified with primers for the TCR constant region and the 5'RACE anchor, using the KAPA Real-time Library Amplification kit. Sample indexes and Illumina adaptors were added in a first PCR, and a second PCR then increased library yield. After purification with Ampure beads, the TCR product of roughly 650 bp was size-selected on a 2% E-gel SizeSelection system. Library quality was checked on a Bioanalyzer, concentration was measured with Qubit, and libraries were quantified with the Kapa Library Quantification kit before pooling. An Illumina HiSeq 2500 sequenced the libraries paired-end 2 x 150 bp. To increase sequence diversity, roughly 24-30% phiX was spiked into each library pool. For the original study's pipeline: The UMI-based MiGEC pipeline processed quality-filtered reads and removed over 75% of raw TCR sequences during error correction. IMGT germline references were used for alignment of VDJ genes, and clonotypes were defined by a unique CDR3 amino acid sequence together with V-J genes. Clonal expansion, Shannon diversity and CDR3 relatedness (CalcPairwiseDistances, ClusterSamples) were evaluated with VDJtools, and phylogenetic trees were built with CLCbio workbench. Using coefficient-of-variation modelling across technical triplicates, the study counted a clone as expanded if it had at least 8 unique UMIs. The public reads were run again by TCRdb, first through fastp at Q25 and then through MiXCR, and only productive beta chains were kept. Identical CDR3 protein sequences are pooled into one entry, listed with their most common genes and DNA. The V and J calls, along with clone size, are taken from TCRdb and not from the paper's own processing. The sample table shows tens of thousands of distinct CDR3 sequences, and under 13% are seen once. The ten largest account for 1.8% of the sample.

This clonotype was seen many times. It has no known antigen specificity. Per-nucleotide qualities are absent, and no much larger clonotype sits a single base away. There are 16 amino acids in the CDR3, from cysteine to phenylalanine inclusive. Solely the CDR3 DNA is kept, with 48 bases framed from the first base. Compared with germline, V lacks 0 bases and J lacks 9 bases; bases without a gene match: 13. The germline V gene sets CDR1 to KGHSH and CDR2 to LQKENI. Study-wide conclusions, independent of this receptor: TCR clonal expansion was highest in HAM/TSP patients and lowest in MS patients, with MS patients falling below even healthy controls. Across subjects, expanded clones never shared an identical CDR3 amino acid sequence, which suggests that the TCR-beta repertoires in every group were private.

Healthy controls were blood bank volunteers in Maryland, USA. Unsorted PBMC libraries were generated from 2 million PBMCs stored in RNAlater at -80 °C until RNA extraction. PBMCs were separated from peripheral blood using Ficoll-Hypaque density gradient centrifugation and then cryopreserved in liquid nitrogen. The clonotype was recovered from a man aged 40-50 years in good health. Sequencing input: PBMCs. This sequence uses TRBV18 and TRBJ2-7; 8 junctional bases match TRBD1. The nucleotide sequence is TGTGCCAGCTCACCACCGGGGACAGGTCCCAAGGAAGGGCAGTACTTC. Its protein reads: CASSPPGTGPKEGQYF.